This T cell receptor beta chain was captured by sequencing in a study of T cell responses to AZD1222 COVID-19 vaccine. This table comes from immunoSEQ multiplex PCR, and its TCRdb copy is limited to in-frame clones, with some not included. The table shows roughly 100,000 clones, with roughly 89% occurring only once. Trimming took 6 bases from V and 3 from J, leaving 15 bases between them. The CDR3 runs 15 residues. Germline lookup yields CDR1 MNHEY and CDR2 SMNVEV (reference sequence). The gene calls are TRBV27 and TRBJ1-5; tentative D call: TRBD1 (5 bases). The sequencing used peripheral blood, collected on day 0 of AZD1222 vaccination. The sequence was collected from an adult in good health. The CDR3 DNA reads TGTGCCAGCAGGCCAGCGACAGTATCCAATCAGCCCCAGCATTTT. As protein: CASRPATVSNQPQHF.